The 24 T cell receptor beta chains given below trace back to one sample, sequenced in a study of T cells in Graves' hyperthyroidism and ophthalmopathy. It was RNA transcripts that yielded the amplified TCR beta CDR3 regions. The study used the HTBI primer set for a first-round RT-PCR of the TCR CDR3. TCRdb itself ran the multiplex PCR reads through MiXCR, one entry per CDR3 protein. This table has a few hundred thousand distinct CDR3 sequences, 15% to 19% appearing once. Input material: blood. Every receptor here comes from a woman between 18 and 29 years old with Graves' hyperthyroidism.

This clonotype was counted at least ten times. The chain joins TRBV30 to TRBJ2-7; weak D call: TRBD1 (5 bases). Germline CDR1 is GTSNPN and CDR2 is SVGIG (reference sequence). V lost 3 bases and J lost 3, with 12 bases in between. The CDR3 is 13 residues long. The CDR3 loop is CAWSADRYYEQYF. CDR3 coding DNA: TGTGCCTGGAGCGCTGACAGATACTACGAGCAGTACTTC.

This clonotype was observed many times. This chain links TRBV18 with TRBJ2-3; D perhaps matches TRBD2 (6 bases). This CDR3 has 16 residues. Trimming cost V 3 bases and J 0 bases, with 13 bases left between them. The V gene's germline CDR1 is KGHSH and CDR2 LQKENI. The CDR3 loop reads CASSPLRGRSTDTQYF. The CDR3 DNA follows: TGTGCCAGCTCACCTCTAAGAGGGAGGAGCACAGATACGCAGTATTTT.

This clonotype was observed at least ten times. The rearrangement uses TRBV20-1 and TRBJ2-5; TRBD2 might be the D (7 bases). The V gene's germline CDR1 is DFQATT and CDR2 SNEGSKA (reference sequence). The V gene lost 0 bases and the J gene lost 4 bases, with 18 bases spanning the gap. The CDR3 covers 16 residues. The CDR3: CSARDRGSGIGETQYF. The CDR3 nucleotides read TGCAGTGCTAGAGATAGGGGGAGCGGGATTGGAGAGACCCAGTACTTC.

This clonotype showed up many times. The chain has TRBV9 and TRBJ2-5; D might be TRBD1 or TRBD2, each matching 7 bases. Trimming took off 2 bases at V and 3 bases at J, with 20 bases between the two ends. Germline CDR1 and CDR2: SGDLS and YYNGEE. The CDR3 extends over 17 amino acids. CDR3: CASSVEVRGTIKETQYF. DNA for the CDR3: TGTGCCAGCAGCGTGGAGGTCAGGGGGACTATAAAAGAGACCCAGTACTTC.

This clonotype showed up many times. The rearrangement joins TRBV12-3 or TRBV12-4 to TRBJ2-3; 11 positions match TRBD2. This CDR3 spans 13 amino acids. Germline trimming cut 2 bases from V and 11 bases from J; bases unmatched to any gene: 3. CDR3 nucleotide sequence: TGTGCCAGCAGTTTACTAGCGGGGGGTATGCAGTATTTT. This gives the protein CASSLLAGGMQYF.

This clonotype was counted ten times or more. CDR3 coding DNA: TGCGCCAGCAGTCGGTTTGGGACAGACAATGAAAAACTGTTTTTT. Amino acids: CASSRFGTDNEKLFF. The chain is built from TRBV5-1 and TRBJ1-4; 7 nucleotides align to TRBD1. CDR1 SGHRS and CDR2 YFSETQ come from the germline V gene. The CDR3 loop spans 15 amino acids. The V gene end was trimmed by 5 bases and the J gene end by 5 bases; junction bases not matched to a gene: 9.

This clonotype was observed many times. The rearrangement uses TRBV12-3 or TRBV12-4 and TRBJ2-1, with no clear D. Trimming shortened V by 7 bases and J by 3 bases, and 10 bases separated the two germline ends. The CDR3 contains 13 residues. CDR3 region: CASTPSVYNEQFF. CDR3 in DNA: TGTGCCAGCACCCCCTCCGTCTACAATGAGCAGTTCTTC.

This clonotype was seen at least ten times. The chain employs TRBV2 and TRBJ1-2, with D unresolved. The V end was cut by 6 bases, the J end by 4 bases, with 15 bases between. This CDR3 has 14 residues. Germline V lookup: CDR1 SNHLY, CDR2 FYNNEI. The CDR3, as DNA: TGTGCCAGCAGGATGGACCTTCGGCCCTATGGCTACACCTTC. Its protein product is CASRMDLRPYGYTF.

This clonotype was recorded at least ten times. The chain is built from TRBV20-1 and TRBJ2-5, with 7 nucleotides matching TRBD2. Trimming took 3 bases from V and 3 from J; bases not matched to a gene: 7. CDR1 and CDR2 (germline): DFQATT, SNEGSKA (reference sequence). The CDR3 has 14 residues. The CDR3 region is CSARPLGGKETQYF. CDR3 bases: TGCAGTGCTAGGCCCCTGGGGGGGAAAGAGACCCAGTACTTC.

In its sample, this clonotype was seen a few times. The V and J genes are TRBV19 and TRBJ2-7; 7 positions match TRBD1. CDR1 is LNHDA, CDR2 SQIVND, per germline (reference sequence). The CDR3 consists of 12 residues. V lost 8 bases and J lost 7; bases outside the gene matches: 8. DNA of the CDR3: TGTGCCAGTCAAGGGGGCACTTGGGAGCAGTACTTC. Protein: CASQGGTWEQYF.

This clonotype was counted at least ten times. In nucleotides, the CDR3 is TGTGCCAGCAGTGTAATAGGGATCGGTGAAGCTTTCTTT. Translating it yields CASSVIGIGEAFF. The chain is built from TRBV2 and TRBJ1-1; D is undetermined. Trimming removed 4 bases from V and 7 bases from J, with 13 bases in between. The V gene's germline CDR1 is SNHLY and CDR2 FYNNEI. CDR3 size: 13 residues.

This clonotype was observed at least ten times. The V gene is TRBV5-1, the J gene TRBJ1-1, with 7 bases lining up with TRBD1. Germline CDR1 is SGHRS and CDR2 is YFSETQ. V shed 5 bases, J shed 1 base, and the junction held 2 bases outside the gene matches. The CDR3 is 13 residues long. CDR3 protein: CASRRTGNTEAFF. In DNA, the CDR3 is TGCGCCAGCAGAAGGACAGGGAACACTGAAGCTTTCTTT. The complete variable domain, with remaining parts taken from reference TRBV5-1 and TRBJ1-1, reads KAGVTQTPRYLIKTRGQQVTLSCSPISGHRSVSWYQQTPGQGLQFLFEYFSETQRNKGNFPGRFSGRQFSNSRSEMNVSTLELGDSALYLCASRRTGNTEAFFGQGTRLTVV.

This clonotype was seen at least ten times. In DNA form, the CDR3 reads TGTGCCAGCAGCTTACTAGCGGGGGGGCCGAATGAGCAGTTCTTC. It translates to CASSLLAGGPNEQFF. The V gene is TRBV7-3, the J gene TRBJ2-1; 12 bases align to TRBD2. In germline, CDR1 is SGHTA, CDR2 FQGTGA. This CDR3 contains 15 residues. After removal of 2 bases from V and 7 bases from J, the junction contained 3 bases not matched to a gene.

This clonotype has ten or more counts. The chain's CDR3 is CATSGTGTGGREQFF. CDR3 coding DNA: TGTGCCACCAGCGGCACCGGGACAGGGGGAAGGGAGCAGTTCTTC. This chain uses TRBV24-1 with TRBJ2-1; 11 bases map to TRBD1. Germline CDR1 reads KGHDR; CDR2 reads SFDVKD. Unmatched junction bases numbered 11, after V lost 7 bases and J lost 10 bases. The CDR3 has 15 residues.

This clonotype was counted at least ten times. This chain joins TRBV28 and TRBJ1-2; D is unclear. CDR3 length: 11 amino acids. Germline CDR1 and CDR2: MDHEN and SYDVKM. Trimming took 6 bases from V and 0 from J, leaving 2 bases between them. In DNA form, the CDR3 reads TGTGCCAGCAGGGCTAACTATGGCTACACCTTC. Encoded protein: CASRANYGYTF.

This clonotype was seen more than once but under ten times. The J gene is TRBJ2-5, the V gene TRBV24-1; D unresolved. V dropped 3 bases and J dropped 4 bases, with 11 bases sitting between them. CDR1 is KGHDR and CDR2 is SFDVKD in the germline V gene. The CDR3 has 14 amino acids. The CDR3 sequence: CATSDPVFRETQYF. For the CDR3, the DNA is TGTGCCACCAGTGATCCCGTGTTCCGAGAGACCCAGTACTTC.

J is TRBJ2-2 and V is TRBV5-6; D call uncertain. The ends were cut back, 2 bases at V and 5 bases at J, with 7 bases in the middle. The CDR3 sequence is 13 residues long. Germline CDR1 SGHDT, CDR2 YYEEEE. The CDR3 region is CASSFQRTGELFF. CDR3 DNA: TGTGCCAGCAGCTTTCAGAGGACCGGGGAGCTGTTTTTT. The whole variable domain, remainder taken from reference TRBV5-6 and TRBJ2-2, is DAGVTQSPTHLIKTRGQQVTLRCSPKSGHDTVSWYQQALGQGPQFIFQYYEEEERQRGNFPDRFSGHQFPNYSSELNVNALLLGDSALYLCASSFQRTGELFFGEGSRLTVL.

Many counts were recorded for this clonotype. The J gene is TRBJ1-1, the V gene TRBV19; D remains unclear. In germline, CDR1 is LNHDA, CDR2 SQIVND (reference sequence). V was pared by 5 bases and J by 6 bases, with 19 bases between. The CDR3 sequence is 15 residues long. The CDR3: CASSPRTVGAPEAFF. In nucleotides, the CDR3 is TGTGCCAGTAGTCCCCGGACCGTGGGTGCACCTGAAGCTTTCTTT.

A note on this clonotype: This may be a read error, as it is one base from a much larger clone. The rearrangement joins TRBV29-1 to TRBJ1-1; unclear D gene. CDR3 length: 11 amino acids. The germline V gene encodes CDR1 SQVTM and CDR2 ANQGSEA. Written as DNA, the CDR3 is TGCAGCGTTGGAGCTCGGGTCGGAGCTTCCTTT. It encodes CSVGARVGASF.

This clonotype has only a few counts. This chain uses TRBV12-3 or TRBV12-4 with TRBJ1-2; D not resolved. The CDR3 has 13 amino acids. The V and J ends lost 4 bases and 5 bases respectively, with 11 bases between them. Here the CDR3 reads CASSSGFLYGYTF. The CDR3 DNA reads TGTGCCAGCAGTTCCGGCTTTCTTTATGGCTACACCTTC.

This clonotype was found many times. This chain uses TRBV5-1 with TRBJ2-3; possibly TRBD2 for D (5 bases). CDR1 and CDR2 from the germline V gene are SGHRS and YFSETQ. The CDR3 consists of 15 residues. V lost 4 bases and J 3 bases, leaving 15 bases between the germline ends. The CDR3 coding sequence is TGCGCCAGCAGCAGCACGGGAAAGGTTACAGATACGCAGTATTTT. Its protein product is CASSSTGKVTDTQYF.

The CDR3 sequence: CASTRFGGSGETQYF. The CDR3 nucleotides are TGTGCCAGCACGAGATTCGGGGGGTCCGGAGAGACCCAGTACTTC. The chain couples TRBV2 to TRBJ2-5, with 7 bases that match TRBD2. CDR1 is SNHLY and CDR2 is FYNNEI in the germline V gene. Trimming took 7 bases from V and 4 from J; bases not matched to a gene: 12. This CDR3 is 15 amino acids long. Complete variable domain (other parts from reference TRBV2 and TRBJ2-5): EPEVTQTPSHQVTQMGQEVILRCVPISNHLYFYWYRQILGQKVEFLVSFYNNEISEKSEIFDDQFSVERPDGSNFTLKIRSTKLEDSAMYFCASTRFGGSGETQYFGPGTRLLVL.

Many counts were recorded for this clonotype. J is TRBJ1-5 and V is TRBV28; no firm D call. CDR3 length: 18 amino acids. Germline CDR1 and CDR2: MDHEN and SYDVKM. Trimming shortened V by 6 bases and J by 5 bases, and 26 bases separated the two germline ends. The CDR3 nucleotides are TGTGCCAGCAGCCCGGCTAAGGGCCTGGGATCTCTGGATCAGCCCCAGCATTTT. Translated: CASSPAKGLGSLDQPQHF.

In this sample, this clonotype turned up many times. The chain has TRBV19 and TRBJ2-7, with 10 bases identical to TRBD1. The J segment lost 2 bases and the V segment lost 3 bases, leaving 7 bases of the junction unmatched. The CDR3 sequence is 16 residues long. In germline, CDR1 is LNHDA, CDR2 SQIVND (reference sequence). The CDR3 DNA is TGTGCCAGTAGTATCGGGGGGGACAGGGGAGCCTACGAGCAGTACTTC. Protein product: CASSIGGDRGAYEQYF.